This T cell receptor (beta chain) is drawn from a study of CD8+CD57+ T cells in acquired aplastic anemia. Study information: Yields of DNA that came from sorted CD4+ and CD8+ cells averaged about 2.9 ug. Overall study findings and caveats: Patients and controls turned out to have some 30 CD8+ CDR3 sequences in common. Controls did not differ significantly from patients in CD8+ Simpson's diversity.

Template material for TCR beta VDJ and CDR3 profiling consisted of genomic DNA. MiXCR was run by TCRdb on the reads, yielding one entry per CDR3 protein. This table holds roughly 500,000 distinct CDR3 sequences, around 30% found once. For sequencing, patients were chosen who had shown expansion of CD8+CD57+ cells by flow cytometry. Prior therapy had not been administered to any patient at the time of blood sampling. In regard to this clonotype: What it binds is not known.

V lost 4 bases, J lost 1 base, and 7 bases stayed unmatched. The CDR3 is 16 residues long. Germline lookup yields CDR1 SNHLY and CDR2 FYNNEI. The sequenced material came from sorted CD4+, CD8+, or CD8+CD57+ T cells (not recorded which) from PBMCs. This receptor was taken from a human donor with aplastic anemia. V usage is TRBV2 and J usage is TRBJ2-3, with 8 bases lining up with TRBD1. The CDR3 sequence: CASSVWDRTGTDTQYF. CDR3 nucleotides: TGTGCCAGCAGTGTATGGGACAGGACAGGCACAGATACGCAGTATTTT.